The entry that follows covers one T cell receptor (beta chain) sequence. What it binds is not known. V lost 4 bases, J lost 4 bases, and 13 bases lay in between. Germline V gene sequence: CDR1 SNHLY, CDR2 FYNNEI. The length of the CDR3 is 15 residues. These data originate in a study of T cell responses to AZD1222 COVID-19 vaccine. Whole-study findings and limits: There were vaccine-associated CD4 TCRs across spike, dominant at 160-218 and 743-854. Close to half of all spike-specific TCRs reportedly target regions of the variants that are unmutated. Spike-specific TCR breadth and depth both grew after two AZD1222 doses.

Assay: immunoSEQ multiplex PCR; the TCRdb copy retains only in-frame clones and omits some. The sample has about 110,000 clones; more than 70% are singletons. This chain joins TRBV2 and TRBJ2-2; unclear D gene. This TCR was sampled from an adult in good health. This material consisted of peripheral blood, taken on day 0 of MenACWY control vaccination. This CDR3 reads CASSGRGRSTGELFF. The CDR3 nucleotides are TGTGCCAGCAGTGGCCGAGGCAGGTCCACCGGGGAGCTGTTTTTT. Complete variable domain (other parts from reference TRBV2 and TRBJ2-2): EPEVTQTPSHQVTQMGQEVILRCVPISNHLYFYWYRQILGQKVEFLVSFYNNEISEKSEIFDDQFSVERPDGSNFTLKIRSTKLEDSAMYFCASSGRGRSTGELFFGEGSRLTVL.